This TCR beta chain was sequenced in a study of regulatory T cells in long-lasting Graves disease. There are 16 residues in the CDR3. Trimming removed 3 bases from V and 0 bases from J, with 14 bases in between. Germline V lookup: CDR1 MGHRA, CDR2 YSYEKL. CDR3-region Arm-PCR and iRepertoire HTBI primers produced the TCR beta libraries. TCRdb reprocessed the multiplex PCR reads via MiXCR and lists one record per CDR3 protein. The sample records roughly 530,000 distinct CDR3 sequences, about 16% being singletons. This clonotype appeared many times. Regarding time point: newly diagnosed GD, antithyroid drugs for less than 3 months. Construction of the TCR library relied on RNA isolated from PBMCs. Graves' disease diagnosis followed American Thyroid Association guidelines. The data were also submitted as part of a second study, on T cells in Graves' hyperthyroidism and ophthalmopathy.

The receptor comes from a woman aged 40 to 65 with Graves disease. The sample here was peripheral blood mononuclear cells (PBMCs), taken at new diagnosis, from a patient treated with antithyroid drugs. The V call is TRBV4-1, the J call TRBJ1-1; D unclear. CDR3 sequence: CASSHRKGRMNTEAFF. The DNA of the CDR3 is TGCGCCAGCAGCCACCGGAAGGGCAGGATGAACACTGAAGCTTTCTTT.